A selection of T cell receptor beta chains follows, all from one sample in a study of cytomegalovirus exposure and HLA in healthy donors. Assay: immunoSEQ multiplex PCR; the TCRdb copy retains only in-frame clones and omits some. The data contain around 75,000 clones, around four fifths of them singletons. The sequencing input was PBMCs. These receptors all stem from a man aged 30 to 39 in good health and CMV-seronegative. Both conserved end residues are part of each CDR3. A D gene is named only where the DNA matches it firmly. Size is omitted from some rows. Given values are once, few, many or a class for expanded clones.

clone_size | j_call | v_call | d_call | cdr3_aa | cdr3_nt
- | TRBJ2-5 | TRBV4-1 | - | CASSHGLREETQYF | TGCGCCAGCAGCCACGGATTGAGGGAAGAGACCCAGTACTTC
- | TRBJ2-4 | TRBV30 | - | CAWTPSRLAKNIQYF | TGTGCCTGGACTCCCTCCCGTCTAGCCAAAAACATTCAGTACTTC
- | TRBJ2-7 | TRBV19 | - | CASSMSQVLDYEQYF | TGTGCCAGTAGTATGTCACAGGTCTTAGACTACGAGCAGTACTTC
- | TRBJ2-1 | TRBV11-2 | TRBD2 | CASWTARSSGGRGYNEQFF | TGTGCCAGCTGGACAGCGAGGTCTAGCGGGGGGCGGGGATACAATGAGCAGTTCTTC
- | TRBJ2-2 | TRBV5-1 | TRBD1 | CASSIGQGDTGELFF | TGCGCCAGCAGCATCGGACAGGGTGACACCGGGGAGCTGTTTTTT
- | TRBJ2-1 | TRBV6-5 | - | CASSYSQGGEQFF | TGTGCCAGCAGTTACTCCCAGGGTGGTGAGCAGTTCTTC
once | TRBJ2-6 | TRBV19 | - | CASRGETVLTF | TGTGCCAGTAGAGGAGAAACCGTCCTGACTTTC
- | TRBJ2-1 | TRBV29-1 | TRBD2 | CSARAGGRSYEQFF | TGCAGCGCTCGAGCGGGGGGGCGTTCTTATGAGCAGTTCTTC
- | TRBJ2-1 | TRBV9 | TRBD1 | CASSVFDRDLDEQFF | TGTGCCAGCAGCGTATTTGACAGGGACCTGGATGAGCAGTTCTTC
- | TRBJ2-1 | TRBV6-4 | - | CASSERGATSSYNEQFF | TGTGCCAGCAGTGAAAGGGGCGCGACAAGCTCCTACAATGAGCAGTTCTTC
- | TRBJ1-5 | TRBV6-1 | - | CASSEELSNQPQHF | TGTGCCAGCAGTGAAGAGCTGAGCAATCAGCCCCAGCATTTT
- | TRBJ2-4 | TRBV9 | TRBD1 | CASSVDRGNIQYF | TGTGCCAGCAGCGTGGACAGGGGAAACATTCAGTACTTC
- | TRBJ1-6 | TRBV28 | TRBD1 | CASTGQVGSPLHF | TGTGCCAGCACGGGACAGGTGGGTTCACCCCTCCACTTT
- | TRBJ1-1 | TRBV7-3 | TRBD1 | CASSLTGQEVTEAFF | TGTGCCAGCAGCCTAACTGGACAGGAAGTAACTGAAGCTTTCTTT
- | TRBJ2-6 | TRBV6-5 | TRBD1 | CASSLGQISGANVLTF | TGTGCCAGCAGTTTGGGACAGATCTCTGGGGCCAACGTCCTGACTTTC
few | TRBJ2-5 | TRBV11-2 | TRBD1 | CASSVDGQGRQETQYF | TGTGCCAGCAGCGTAGACGGACAGGGCCGACAAGAGACCCAGTACTTC
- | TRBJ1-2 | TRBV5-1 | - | CASSPGGNYGYTF | TGCGCCAGCAGCCCCGGGGGTAACTATGGCTACACCTTC
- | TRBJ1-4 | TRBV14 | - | CASSQRRSNEKLFF | TGTGCCAGCAGCCAAAGGCGGTCTAATGAAAAACTGTTTTTT
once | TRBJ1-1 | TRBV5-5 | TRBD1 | CASSSRTGLATEAFF | TGTGCCAGCAGCTCCCGGACAGGACTAGCGACTGAAGCTTTCTTT
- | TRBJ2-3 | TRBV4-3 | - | CASSQAWQGSPPDSTDTQYF | TGCGCCAGCAGCCAAGCCTGGCAGGGATCCCCTCCGGATAGCACAGATACGCAGTATTTT
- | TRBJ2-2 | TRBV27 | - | CASSFEGGLSTGELFF | TGTGCCAGCAGTTTCGAGGGGGGGCTGAGCACCGGGGAGCTGTTTTTT
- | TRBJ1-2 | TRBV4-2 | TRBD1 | CASSQGAGGGYGYTF | TGTGCCAGCAGCCAAGGGGCAGGGGGAGGTTATGGCTACACCTTC
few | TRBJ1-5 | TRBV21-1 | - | CASSRVKGAGQPQHF | TGTGCCAGCAGCAGGGTAAAGGGGGCAGGTCAGCCCCAGCATTTT
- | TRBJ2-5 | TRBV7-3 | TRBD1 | CASSRGQGETQYF | TGTGCCAGCAGCCGCGGACAGGGTGAGACCCAGTACTTC
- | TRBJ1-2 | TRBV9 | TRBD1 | CASSVGGTGGNYGYTF | TGTGCCAGCAGCGTAGGAGGGACAGGGGGCAACTATGGCTACACCTTC
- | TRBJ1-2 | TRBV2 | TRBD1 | CASSPWTGLGYGYTF | TGTGCCAGCAGTCCATGGACAGGGCTAGGCTATGGCTACACCTTC